These 29 T cell receptor beta chains originate from one sample sequenced in a study of blood T cell repertoires in COVID-19. Sequenced by immunoSEQ multiplex PCR; TCRdb stores in-frame clones only, minus some. The table has about 320,000 clones, 75% to 90% seen once. Input material: PBMCs or T cells enriched from blood (not recorded which). The receptors stem from a woman in her 30s who had been exposed to COVID-19.

The chain uses TRBV27 and TRBJ2-1, with TRBD2 identical over 14 bases. CDR3 size: 20 residues. With V trimmed by 5 bases and J by 1 base, 13 bases remained unmatched. Per germline, CDR1 MNHEY and CDR2 SMNVEV (reference sequence). The CDR3 DNA reads as TGTGCCAGCAGTGCTACAGGCCGACTAGCGGGGGGGCCATCCTACAATGAGCAGTTCTTC. Encoded protein: CASSATGRLAGGPSYNEQFF.

The chain carries TRBV19 and TRBJ1-2; 7 positions match TRBD1. CDR3 length equals 13 residues. V lost 3 bases, J lost 7 bases, and 5 bases stayed unmatched. Germline V gene data show CDR1 as LNHDA and CDR2 as SQIVND (reference sequence). Written as DNA, the CDR3 is TGTGCCAGTAGTATGTCCGACAGGGCTGGCTACACCTTC. Translating it yields CASSMSDRAGYTF. Complete variable domain (other parts from reference TRBV19 and TRBJ1-2): DGGITQSPKYLFRKEGQNVTLSCEQNLNHDAMYWYRQDPGQGLRLIYYSQIVNDFQKGDIAEGYSVSREKKESFPLTVTSAQKNPTAFYLCASSMSDRAGYTFGSGTRLTVV.

This chain links TRBV5-1 with TRBJ2-6; perhaps TRBD1 as D (5 bases). Trimming stripped 0 bases from V and 2 bases from J, with 9 bases between. The germline V gene encodes CDR1 SGHRS and CDR2 YFSETQ. The CDR3 has 16 residues. The CDR3 region is CASSLEGLAGANVLTF. The CDR3 DNA sequence: TGCGCCAGCAGCTTGGAGGGGCTAGCTGGGGCCAACGTCCTGACTTTC.

The V gene is TRBV6-2 or TRBV6-3, the J gene TRBJ2-3, with 8 bases matching TRBD1. Germline loops: CDR1 MNHEY, CDR2 SVGEGT. V dropped 5 bases and J dropped 4; count of bases not matched to a gene: 14. CDR3 size: 17 residues. The CDR3 DNA is TGTGCCAGCAGTACACCAGCAGGGGGCATTGTGGCAGATACGCAGTATTTT. It specifies CASSTPAGGIVADTQYF.

The chain has TRBV27 and TRBJ1-3; D unclear. Trimming shortened V by 3 bases and J by 0 bases, and 3 bases separated the two germline ends. CDR3 length equals 13 residues. Per germline, CDR1 MNHEY and CDR2 SMNVEV (reference sequence). The CDR3 DNA reads as TGTGCCAGCAGTTTCAACTCTGGAAACACCATATATTTT. The encoded protein is CASSFNSGNTIYF.

The chain is built from TRBV19 and TRBJ1-2; 9 positions match TRBD1. The trim removed 0 bases at V and 3 bases at J, leaving 5 bases unmatched. This CDR3 is built from 16 residues. Germline assignment: CDR1 LNHDA and CDR2 SQIVND (reference sequence). This CDR3 reads CASSIDGTGLDYGYTF. The CDR3 bases are TGTGCCAGTAGTATAGATGGGACAGGGTTGGACTATGGCTACACCTTC.

This clone has more than one count but fewer than ten. The chain combines TRBV28 with TRBJ1-2, with D perhaps matching TRBD1 (6 bases). V was shortened by 5 bases and J by 5 bases, with 12 bases between the two germline ends. The CDR3 extends over 13 amino acids. From germline, CDR1 is MDHEN and CDR2 SYDVKM. This CDR3 reads CASSTAQGYGYTF. CDR3 DNA: TGTGCCAGCAGTACGGCACAGGGATATGGCTACACCTTC.

The V call is TRBV27, the J call TRBJ2-1, with 14 bases that match TRBD2. The CDR3 contains 18 residues. Trimming took 6 bases from V and 9 from J; bases not matched to a gene: 16. Germline loops: CDR1 MNHEY, CDR2 SMNVEV (reference sequence). The DNA of the CDR3 is TGTGCCAGCAGGGCACAAGGCGGGACTAGCGGGAGAAAAATTGAGCAGTTCTTC. It specifies CASRAQGGTSGRKIEQFF.

This clone was observed once. The CDR3 is CASSKGTSGAIGNEQYF. The CDR3 coding sequence is TGTGCCAGCAGCAAGGGGACTAGCGGGGCCATAGGGAACGAGCAGTACTTC. The chain joins TRBV9 to TRBJ2-7, with 13 bases lining up with TRBD2. Trimming removed 4 bases from V and 5 bases from J; junction bases left unmatched: 12. CDR1 and CDR2 (germline): SGDLS, YYNGEE. CDR3 length: 17 residues.

The rearrangement uses TRBV6-5 and TRBJ2-1; the match to TRBD2 covers 8 bases. Germline trimming cut 5 bases from V and 3 bases from J; bases unmatched to any gene: 6. The CDR3 consists of 15 residues. CDR1 and CDR2 from the germline V gene are MNHEY and SVGAGI. The CDR3 is CASSTGGLVYNEQFF. CDR3 nucleotide sequence: TGTGCCAGCAGTACGGGGGGGTTGGTCTACAATGAGCAGTTCTTC.

The chain has TRBV5-1 and TRBJ1-6; the match to TRBD1 covers 7 bases. The CDR3 covers 14 residues. J was trimmed by 7 bases and V by 4 bases; bases with no gene match: 5. CDR1 and CDR2 from the germline V gene are SGHRS and YFSETQ. CDR3 region: CASSPGTDNSPLHF. CDR3 DNA sequence: TGCGCCAGCAGCCCAGGGACAGACAATTCACCCCTCCACTTT.

This sequence joins TRBV5-1 and TRBJ2-1; TRBD1 is a possible D gene (5 bases). Trimming stripped 3 bases from V and 7 bases from J, with 14 bases between. The CDR3 sequence is 14 residues long. Germline CDR1 reads SGHRS; CDR2 reads YFSETQ. CDR3 nucleotides: TGCGCCAGCAGCTGGGTGGCGGCAGGGAATGAGCAGTTCTTC. This encodes CASSWVAAGNEQFF.

The genes are TRBV3-1 (or the pseudogene TRBV3-2) and TRBJ1-2; D is undetermined. This CDR3 contains 12 residues. Germline CDR1 and CDR2: LGHDT and YNNKEL (reference sequence). The V end lost 0 bases, the J end lost 7 bases, and 6 bases lay between the germline ends. Written as DNA, the CDR3 is TGTGCCAGCAGCCAAGAGACGGGTGGCTACACCTTC. The encoded protein is CASSQETGGYTF.

The J gene is TRBJ1-2, the V gene TRBV30; D unresolved. The germline gives CDR1 GTSNPN, CDR2 SVGIG (reference sequence). V was shortened by 0 bases and J by 10 bases, with 9 bases between the two germline ends. The CDR3 length is 11 residues. The CDR3 region has the DNA TGTGCCTGGAGTGTACTCCGTTTCTACACCTTC. Its protein product is CAWSVLRFYTF.

The CDR3 DNA reads as TGTGCCATCGGTCCTGACACCTATACCTACAATGAGCAGTTCTTC. Translating gives CAIGPDTYTYNEQFF. V gene TRBV10-3 combines with J gene TRBJ2-1; D is undetermined. The V end was cut by 8 bases, the J end by 2 bases, with 16 bases between. Germline V CDR1 and CDR2: ENHRY, SYGVKD. The CDR3 is made up of 15 amino acids.

About this clone itself: Other DNA sequences in the same sample also yield this CDR3. The chain links TRBV27 to TRBJ1-5; 9 bases match TRBD1. The trim removed 4 bases at V and 3 bases at J, leaving 4 bases unmatched. CDR3 length equals 15 residues. CDR1 and CDR2 (germline): MNHEY, SMNVEV (reference sequence). The CDR3 region has the DNA TGTGCCAGCAGTTCGACAGGGGGTGTCAATCAGCCCCAGCATTTT. This codes for CASSSTGGVNQPQHF.

This rearrangement joins TRBV11-1 to TRBJ2-5; TRBD2 matches 13 bases. The CDR3 contains 13 residues. Germline-derived CDR1 and CDR2 are SGHAT and FQDESV (reference sequence). Unmatched junction bases numbered 6, after V lost 8 bases and J lost 9 bases. The DNA for the CDR3 is TGTGCCAGCTTGGGGACTAGCGGGATAGCCCAGTACTTC. Translation gives CASLGTSGIAQYF.

Points on this clone: The same CDR3 is also encoded by other DNA sequences in this sample. This sequence joins TRBV5-4 and TRBJ1-4; 7 bases are shared with TRBD1. Unmatched junction bases numbered 6, after V lost 4 bases and J lost 6 bases. The germline CDR1 and CDR2 sequences are SGHNT and YYREEE (reference sequence). The length of the CDR3 is 14 residues. The CDR3 region is CASSPDRVDEKLFF. The CDR3 nucleotides are TGTGCCAGCAGCCCTGACAGGGTGGATGAAAAACTGTTTTTT.

J is TRBJ2-2 and V is TRBV7-8; D not resolved. Trimming removed 4 bases from V and 2 bases from J, with 5 bases in between. The germline V gene has CDR1 SGHVS and CDR2 FQNEAQ. The CDR3 loop spans 13 amino acids. Here the CDR3 reads CASSSKNTGELFF. CDR3 sequence (DNA): TGTGCCAGCAGCTCTAAAAACACCGGGGAGCTGTTTTTT.

This clone was recorded only once. The rearrangement joins TRBV6-5 to TRBJ2-1, with D possibly being TRBD1 (5 bases). Trimming took 5 bases from V and 8 from J, leaving 13 bases between them. Looked up from germline, CDR1 is MNHEY and CDR2 is SVGAGI. This CDR3 region has 13 residues. CDR3 nucleotides: TGTGCCAGCAGTCAGGGTTCTAACTATGAGCAGTTCTTC. This gives the protein CASSQGSNYEQFF.

This clone was picked up many times. The chain links TRBV28 to TRBJ2-3; no firm D call. Between the trimmed V and J ends, which lost 8 bases and 4 bases, there was a span of 16 bases. The V gene's germline CDR1 is MDHEN and CDR2 SYDVKM. This CDR3 spans 14 amino acids. CDR3 sequence reads: CASFSLSGADTQYF. The CDR3 nucleotides read TGTGCCAGCTTTTCTCTTTCCGGAGCAGATACGCAGTATTTT. Together with reference TRBV28 and TRBJ2-3, the CDR3 gives the full variable domain: DVKVTQSSRYLVKRTGEKVFLECVQDMDHENMFWYRQDPGLGLRLIYFSYDVKMKEKGDIPEGYSVSREKKERFSLILESASTNQTSMYLCASFSLSGADTQYFGPGTRLTVL.

A single count supports this clone. The chain links TRBV10-3 to TRBJ2-7, with 12 bases matching TRBD1. Trimming at V came to 6 bases and at J to 7 bases, leaving 10 bases not matched to a gene. The germline V gene has CDR1 ENHRY and CDR2 SYGVKD. This CDR3 spans 15 amino acids. In DNA, the CDR3 is TGTGCCATCAGCCTGCCGGGACAGGGGGCTCAGGAGCAGTACTTC. Encoded protein: CAISLPGQGAQEQYF.

A word on this clone: The identical CDR3 is also encoded by other nucleotide sequences in the sample. The gene calls are TRBV30 and TRBJ2-5; D uncertain. V lost 5 bases to trimming and J lost 5 bases, with 9 bases between them. Looked up from germline, CDR1 is GTSNPN and CDR2 is SVGIG (reference sequence). The length of the CDR3 is 11 residues. CDR3 protein: CAWGLRETQYF. The DNA for the CDR3 is TGTGCCTGGGGTTTGAGGGAGACCCAGTACTTC.

V gene TRBV12-2 combines with J gene TRBJ2-1; the table's TRBD2 call for D was not verified on the DNA. TRBV12-2 is shown as a pseudogene. The CDR3 extends over 13 amino acids. CDR3 loop: CASRLDRVLEQFF. CDR3 DNA sequence: TGTGCAAGTCGCTTAGATCGGGTTTTAGAGCAGTTCTTC.

The chain recombines TRBV7-3 with TRBJ2-1; 7 nucleotides align to TRBD2. Germline trimming cut 6 bases from V and 8 bases from J; bases unmatched to any gene: 13. The CDR3 extends over 15 amino acids. Germline CDR1 and CDR2: SGHTA and FQGTGA. DNA for the CDR3: TGTGCCAGCAGATGGGAGGGCCAGGGAGACTATGAGCAGTTCTTC. This gives the protein CASRWEGQGDYEQFF.

The rearrangement joins TRBV11-2 to TRBJ1-6; 7 nucleotides match TRBD1. After removal of 8 bases from V and 0 bases from J, the junction contained 4 bases not matched to a gene. The CDR3 contains 15 residues. Germline CDR1 reads SGHAT; CDR2 reads FQNNGV. The CDR3 reads CASRRDSSYNSPLHF. The CDR3 DNA sequence: TGTGCCAGCCGCCGGGACAGCTCCTATAATTCACCCCTCCACTTT.

The chain employs TRBV4-2 and TRBJ1-2; 7 nucleotides agree with TRBD1. The CDR3 is 15 residues long. J was trimmed by 5 bases and V by 0 bases; bases with no gene match: 6. Germline CDR1 and CDR2: LGHNA and YNFKEQ. CDR3 loop: CASSQDVKGAYGYTF. CDR3 bases: TGTGCCAGCAGCCAAGATGTCAAGGGGGCATATGGCTACACCTTC.

This clone was seen just once. This chain links TRBV7-9 with TRBJ2-1, with a possible D match to TRBD1 (6 bases). This CDR3 region has 13 residues. Germline V gene lookup returns CDR1 SEHNR and CDR2 FQNEAQ (reference sequence). Trimming shortened V by 7 bases and J by 5 bases, and 12 bases separated the two germline ends. The CDR3 protein is CASILGQNNEQFF. The DNA for the CDR3 is TGTGCCAGCATCCTCGGACAGAACAATGAGCAGTTCTTC.

V usage is TRBV10-1 and J usage is TRBJ1-2, with TRBD1 as a possible D gene (5 bases). The CDR3 spans 14 residues. Trimming cost V 4 bases and J 4 bases, with 13 bases left between them. Germline V gives CDR1 WNHNN, CDR2 SYGVQD (reference sequence). The CDR3, as DNA: TGCGCCAGCAGTGGGGTACAGGCGCCCTATGGCTACACCTTC. Translated, it gives CASSGVQAPYGYTF.